One T cell receptor (beta chain) is described in this entry. This sample is drawn from a study of CD8 T cells in ankylosing spondylitis. A single record per CDR3 protein comes from TCRdb applying MiXCR to the 5' RACE reads. The table lists 200,000 to 300,000 distinct CDR3 sequences, around 10% of them singletons. This CDR3 is 16 amino acids long. Trimming took 5 bases from V and 2 from J, leaving 18 bases between them. Per germline, CDR1 SGHDN and CDR2 FVKESK. The TCR sequence derives from a male donor with ankylosing spondylitis or in good health (not recorded which). The sample consisted of blood, either unsorted or a sorted T cell fraction (not recorded which). The rearrangement links TRBV14 to TRBJ1-1; maybe TRBD1 (6 bases). The CDR3 reads CASSTSKQGRNTEAFF. The DNA for the CDR3 is TGTGCCAGCAGCACCTCAAAACAGGGCCGAAACACTGAAGCTTTCTTT.